This T cell receptor (beta chain) appears in the sequencing data of a study of control samples from healthy donors and cancer patients. Sequenced by immunoSEQ multiplex PCR; TCRdb stores in-frame clones only, minus some. The sample yields 35,000 to 55,000 clones, approximately 90% seen once. The CDR3 has 14 residues. The germline gives CDR1 GTSNPN, CDR2 SVGIG (reference sequence). With 4 bases removed from V and 4 bases from J, the gap between germline ends came to 16 bases. This chain links TRBV30 with TRBJ1-1, with a possible D match to TRBD1 (5 bases). The clonotype originates from a woman aged 40 to 50 with head and neck cancer. Sequenced material: PBMCs. CDR3 loop: CAWTPVGEGTEAFF. In DNA form, the CDR3 reads TGTGCCTGGACGCCCGTGGGGGAGGGCACTGAAGCTTTCTTT. Using reference TRBV30 and TRBJ1-1 for the parts outside the CDR3, the full variable domain is SQTIHQWPATLVQPVGSPLSLECTVEGTSNPNLYWYRQAAGRGLQLLFYSVGIGQISSEVPQNLSASRPQDRQFILSSKKLLLSDSGFYLCAWTPVGEGTEAFFGQGTRLTVV.